This is a list of T cell receptor beta chains from one sample in a study of T cells after yellow fever vaccination. TCRdb fed the 5' RACE reads into MiXCR, producing one record per CDR3 protein. Seen here are around 140,000 distinct CDR3 sequences, around 7.7% observed once, and the top ten hold around 0.73%. The material was CD4+ T cells sorted from PBMCs, obtained 5 days after the yellow fever booster vaccination. The receptors here all came from a man aged 25-45 years who received the YFV17D yellow fever vaccine. Each CDR3 is given with its conserved first and last residue. The D gene is left open where the match is weak. Size tells how often a clone was seen (once, few, many) or the class of an expanded clone, and some rows leave it out.

D gene	V gene	J gene	CDR3 length	clone size	CDR3 protein	CDR3 DNA
.	TRBV7-2	TRBJ2-5	13	many	CASSLFTRETQYF	TGTGCCAGCAGCTTATTCACCCGGGAGACCCAGTACTTC
TRBD1	TRBV7-2	TRBJ2-3	15	.	CASSSNRQGADTQYF	TGTGCCAGCAGCTCCAACAGACAGGGGGCAGATACGCAGTATTTT
TRBD2	TRBV20-1	TRBJ2-1	16	.	CSATSGLAVSYNEQFF	TGCAGTGCTACGTCGGGACTAGCGGTTTCCTACAATGAGCAGTTCTTC
.	TRBV7-2	TRBJ1-1	13	few	CASSLRSNTEAFF	TGTGCCAGCAGCTTAAGGTCGAACACTGAAGCTTTCTTT
.	TRBV6-2/TRBV6-3	TRBJ1-1	12	many	CASSYFDTEAFF	TGTGCCAGCAGCTACTTCGACACTGAAGCTTTCTTT
.	TRBV7-2	TRBJ2-3	13	many	CASSSVGADTQYF	TGTGCCAGCAGCTCGGTGGGCGCAGATACGCAGTATTTT
TRBD1	TRBV7-2	TRBJ1-5	15	few	CASTPTGGYNQPQHF	TGTGCCAGCACCCCAACAGGGGGTTACAATCAGCCCCAGCATTTT
.	TRBV4-2	TRBJ2-3	13	.	CASSQGLADTQYF	TGTGCCAGCAGCCAAGGGTTAGCAGATACGCAGTATTTT
.	TRBV5-3	TRBJ2-7	13	few	CARSPGDIYEQYF	TGTGCCAGGAGCCCTGGGGACATCTACGAGCAGTACTTC
.	TRBV20-1	TRBJ1-3	11	many	CSGRSGNTIYF	TGCAGTGGCCGCTCTGGAAACACCATATATTTT
TRBD2	TRBV28	TRBJ2-1	18	.	CASSGQGSSGRGYNEQFF	TGTGCCAGCAGTGGACAGGGTTCTAGCGGGAGGGGGTACAATGAGCAGTTCTTC
TRBD2	TRBV27	TRBJ2-3	15	many	CASRGLALGTDTQYF	TGTGCCAGCAGAGGACTAGCCTTGGGCACAGATACGCAGTATTTT
.	TRBV6-5	TRBJ2-1	14	many	CASSYVAGGNEQFF	TGTGCCAGCAGTTACGTTGCAGGGGGGAATGAGCAGTTCTTC
TRBD2	TRBV9	TRBJ2-5	16	.	CASSVGLAGRQETQYF	TGTGCCAGCAGCGTAGGACTAGCGGGCAGGCAAGAGACCCAGTACTTC
TRBD2	TRBV7-7	TRBJ2-5	16	.	CASSLAGRRDQETQYF	TGTGCTAGCAGCTTAGCGGGCAGGCGGGACCAAGAGACCCAGTACTTC
TRBD2	TRBV20-1	TRBJ2-3	15	many	CSASATSGGSDTQYF	TGCAGTGCTAGTGCTACTAGCGGGGGTTCAGATACGCAGTATTTT
TRBD2	TRBV5-5	TRBJ2-3	15	many	CASSRLAGRSDTQYF	TGTGCCAGCAGCCGCCTAGCGGGACGGTCAGATACGCAGTATTTT
TRBD1	TRBV7-9	TRBJ1-2	14	many	CASSLQTGNYGYTF	TGTGCCAGCAGCTTACAGACAGGGAACTATGGCTACACCTTC
.	TRBV7-2	TRBJ1-3	13	many	CASSSGSGNTIYF	TGTGCCAGCAGCTCAGGCTCTGGAAACACCATATATTTT
.	TRBV6-2/TRBV6-3	TRBJ2-1	14	many	CASSTGRLRDEQFF	TGTGCCAGCAGTACCGGACGCCTGAGGGATGAGCAGTTCTTC
.	TRBV11-2	TRBJ1-2	13	many	CASSLVGGGGYTF	TGTGCCAGCAGCTTAGTCGGGGGTGGTGGCTACACCTTC
TRBD2	TRBV5-6	TRBJ2-1	15	few	CASSWGTSADNEQFF	TGTGCCAGCAGCTGGGGGACTAGCGCTGACAATGAGCAGTTCTTC
TRBD1	TRBV14	TRBJ1-1	15	many	CASSLDRGRNTEAFF	TGTGCCAGCAGCCTCGACAGGGGAAGGAACACTGAAGCTTTCTTT
.	TRBV5-1	TRBJ1-2	15	many	CASSLARTAGYGYTF	TGCGCCAGCAGCTTGGCGCGGACGGCCGGCTATGGCTACACCTTC
TRBD1	TRBV7-2	TRBJ2-7	13	many	CASSWTGDLEQYF	TGTGCCAGCAGCTGGACAGGCGACCTCGAGCAGTACTTC
.	TRBV7-2	TRBJ2-1	15	many	CASSSRHTAYNEQFF	TGTGCCAGCAGCTCAAGACACACAGCCTACAATGAGCAGTTCTTC
TRBD2	TRBV7-2	TRBJ2-1	16	many	CASSLVRLARFGEQFF	TGTGCCAGCAGCTTAGTGCGACTAGCGCGCTTCGGTGAGCAGTTCTTC